The rows below give T cell receptor beta chains drawn from one sample of a study of T cells after yellow fever vaccination. TCRdb called the 5' RACE reads again in MiXCR, with one record for every CDR3 protein. The table includes around 330,000 distinct CDR3 sequences, less than 4.5% detected once. This specimen consisted of PBMCs, obtained on the day of the yellow fever booster vaccination. These TCRs come from a man aged 18 to 29 who received the YFV17D yellow fever vaccine. The CDR3 runs from the conserved cysteine through the conserved F or W. The D gene is left open where the match is weak. Clone size is not always given. Where it is, it says once, few, many or a class for expanded clones.

j_gene: TRBJ2-5; abundance: -; d_gene: -; v_gene: TRBV4-1; CDR3aa: CASSQAGGYRGTQYF; CDR3nt: TGCGCCAGCAGCCAGGCCGGGGGTTACCGGGGGACCCAGTACTTC
j_gene: TRBJ2-3; abundance: many; d_gene: TRBD1; v_gene: TRBV5-4; CDR3aa: CASSPFTGGDTQYF; CDR3nt: TGTGCCAGCAGCCCGTTTACAGGGGGAGATACGCAGTATTTT
j_gene: TRBJ2-7; abundance: few; d_gene: -; v_gene: TRBV5-4; CDR3aa: CASSFGSAGEQYF; CDR3nt: TGTGCCAGCAGCTTTGGGAGCGCGGGCGAGCAGTACTTC
j_gene: TRBJ1-1; abundance: many; d_gene: -; v_gene: TRBV7-9; CDR3aa: CASSLGSGQKANTEAFF; CDR3nt: TGTGCCAGCAGCTTAGGGTCCGGTCAGAAGGCGAACACTGAAGCTTTCTTT
j_gene: TRBJ1-5; abundance: few; d_gene: TRBD1; v_gene: TRBV7-9; CDR3aa: CASSLNLEGQHNQPQHF; CDR3nt: TGTGCCAGCAGCTTAAATCTGGAGGGACAGCATAATCAGCCCCAGCATTTT
j_gene: TRBJ2-1; abundance: many; d_gene: -; v_gene: TRBV4-1; CDR3aa: CASSQEGTLDNEQFF; CDR3nt: TGCGCCAGCAGCCAGGAGGGGACTCTTGACAATGAGCAGTTCTTC
j_gene: TRBJ1-1; abundance: many; d_gene: TRBD1; v_gene: TRBV7-3; CDR3aa: CASSLRAGGVEAFF; CDR3nt: TGTGCCAGCAGCTTAAGGGCAGGGGGTGTTGAAGCTTTCTTT
j_gene: TRBJ2-4; abundance: many; d_gene: -; v_gene: TRBV5-5; CDR3aa: CASSIGGDGRNIQYF; CDR3nt: TGTGCCAGCAGCATTGGCGGGGACGGTAGAAACATTCAGTACTTC
j_gene: TRBJ2-1; abundance: -; d_gene: TRBD2; v_gene: TRBV5-1; CDR3aa: CASSFDYAGGRVEQFF; CDR3nt: TGCGCCAGCAGCTTCGACTATGCGGGGGGGCGAGTTGAGCAGTTCTTC
j_gene: TRBJ1-4; abundance: many; d_gene: -; v_gene: TRBV9; CDR3aa: CASSVEGSTNEKLFF; CDR3nt: TGTGCCAGCAGCGTCGAAGGCTCAACTAATGAAAAACTGTTTTTT
j_gene: TRBJ2-6; abundance: -; d_gene: TRBD1; v_gene: TRBV5-1; CDR3aa: CASSPGHPTGAWAGANVLTF; CDR3nt: TGCGCCAGCAGCCCAGGACATCCGACAGGGGCTTGGGCCGGGGCCAACGTCCTGACTTTC
j_gene: TRBJ2-4; abundance: many; d_gene: -; v_gene: TRBV7-2; CDR3aa: CASSLAGLQNIQYF; CDR3nt: TGTGCCAGCAGCTTAGCAGGGCTCCAAAACATTCAGTACTTC
j_gene: TRBJ1-2; abundance: -; d_gene: -; v_gene: TRBV20-1; CDR3aa: CSAREGIQAYFYGYTF; CDR3nt: TGCAGTGCTAGAGAAGGGATACAGGCATATTTTTATGGCTACACCTTC
j_gene: TRBJ2-5; abundance: -; d_gene: -; v_gene: TRBV5-1; CDR3aa: CASSSTVQETQYF; CDR3nt: TGCGCCAGCAGCTCGACAGTCCAGGAGACCCAGTACTTC
j_gene: TRBJ1-5; abundance: many; d_gene: -; v_gene: TRBV7-8; CDR3aa: CASSLRGGQPQHF; CDR3nt: TGTGCCAGCAGTTTAAGGGGGGGTCAGCCCCAGCATTTT
j_gene: TRBJ2-5; abundance: few; d_gene: -; v_gene: TRBV28; CDR3aa: CASTYSHGLETQYF; CDR3nt: TGTGCCAGCACCTACTCTCATGGGCTGGAGACCCAGTACTTC
j_gene: TRBJ2-3; abundance: many; d_gene: -; v_gene: TRBV12-5; CDR3aa: CASTNAAGFGADTQYF; CDR3nt: TGTGCTAGCACAAACGCAGCAGGGTTTGGCGCAGATACGCAGTATTTT
j_gene: TRBJ1-1; abundance: few; d_gene: -; v_gene: TRBV4-2; CDR3aa: CASSQAGPSTEAFF; CDR3nt: TGTGCCAGCAGCCAAGCCGGGCCCAGCACTGAAGCTTTCTTT
j_gene: TRBJ2-3; abundance: -; d_gene: -; v_gene: TRBV29-1; CDR3aa: CSVEVAEVLSTDTQYF; CDR3nt: TGCAGCGTTGAGGTCGCAGAGGTTCTTAGCACAGATACGCAGTATTTT
j_gene: TRBJ2-7; abundance: many; d_gene: -; v_gene: TRBV6-5; CDR3aa: CASSYSHASEQYF; CDR3nt: TGTGCCAGCAGTTACTCTCATGCGTCTGAGCAGTACTTC
j_gene: TRBJ2-5; abundance: -; d_gene: -; v_gene: TRBV20-1; CDR3aa: CSANQETQYF; CDR3nt: TGCAGTGCTAACCAAGAGACCCAGTACTTC
j_gene: TRBJ2-4; abundance: few; d_gene: -; v_gene: TRBV12-5; CDR3aa: CASGTAKNIQYF; CDR3nt: TGTGCTAGTGGGACAGCCAAAAACATTCAGTACTTC
j_gene: TRBJ1-1; abundance: many; d_gene: -; v_gene: TRBV7-2; CDR3aa: CASSLGWYSEAFF; CDR3nt: TGTGCCAGCAGCTTAGGATGGTATTCTGAAGCTTTCTTT
j_gene: TRBJ2-1; abundance: few; d_gene: -; v_gene: TRBV5-6; CDR3aa: CASSLGRSNEQFF; CDR3nt: TGTGCCAGCAGCTTGGGCCGTTCCAATGAGCAGTTCTTC
j_gene: TRBJ2-7; abundance: many; d_gene: -; v_gene: TRBV6-5; CDR3aa: CASSRTATYEQYF; CDR3nt: TGTGCCAGCAGCCGGACAGCAACCTACGAGCAGTACTTC
j_gene: TRBJ2-3; abundance: many; d_gene: TRBD2; v_gene: TRBV12-3/TRBV12-4; CDR3aa: CASRGGDTQYF; CDR3nt: TGTGCCAGCCGGGGGGGCGATACGCAGTATTTT
j_gene: TRBJ2-3; abundance: many; d_gene: TRBD2; v_gene: TRBV6-1; CDR3aa: CASSEGLAGADTQYF; CDR3nt: TGTGCCAGCAGTGAAGGGCTAGCGGGTGCCGATACGCAGTATTTT
j_gene: TRBJ2-3; abundance: -; d_gene: TRBD1; v_gene: TRBV19; CDR3aa: CASSTGQGHTDTQYF; CDR3nt: TGTGCCAGTAGTACAGGACAGGGACACACAGATACGCAGTATTTT
j_gene: TRBJ2-3; abundance: few; d_gene: -; v_gene: TRBV12-3/TRBV12-4; CDR3aa: CASSTDWPDTQYF; CDR3nt: TGTGCCAGCAGTACTGACTGGCCAGATACGCAGTATTTT
j_gene: TRBJ2-3; abundance: many; d_gene: TRBD1; v_gene: TRBV29-1; CDR3aa: CSVEAQGIGTDTQYF; CDR3nt: TGCAGCGTTGAAGCACAGGGGATCGGCACAGATACGCAGTATTTT
j_gene: TRBJ1-5; abundance: many; d_gene: -; v_gene: TRBV6-2/TRBV6-3; CDR3aa: CASTSLGGPYQPQHF; CDR3nt: TGTGCCAGCACGTCGCTCGGGGGCCCCTACCAGCCCCAGCATTTT
j_gene: TRBJ2-1; abundance: -; d_gene: -; v_gene: TRBV5-1; CDR3aa: CASRSGREVLNEQFF; CDR3nt: TGCGCCAGCAGATCGGGAAGGGAGGTATTAAATGAGCAGTTCTTC
j_gene: TRBJ2-5; abundance: few; d_gene: TRBD2; v_gene: TRBV6-6; CDR3aa: CASSQRTSGDTQYF; CDR3nt: TGTGCCAGCAGTCAACGGACTAGCGGCGACACCCAGTACTTC
j_gene: TRBJ2-1; abundance: -; d_gene: TRBD2; v_gene: TRBV7-3; CDR3aa: CASSPVLAGRNEQFF; CDR3nt: TGTGCCAGCAGCCCCGTACTAGCGGGGAGGAATGAGCAGTTCTTC
j_gene: TRBJ2-1; abundance: -; d_gene: TRBD2; v_gene: TRBV29-1; CDR3aa: CSVEGLKLNEQFF; CDR3nt: TGCAGCGTCGAGGGACTAAAACTTAATGAGCAGTTCTTC
j_gene: TRBJ2-1; abundance: many; d_gene: TRBD1; v_gene: TRBV5-1; CDR3aa: CATNRGPAYNEQFF; CDR3nt: TGCGCCACAAACAGGGGGCCAGCCTACAATGAGCAGTTCTTC
j_gene: TRBJ2-7; abundance: -; d_gene: TRBD1; v_gene: TRBV5-6; CDR3aa: CASSYRDRGHLEQYF; CDR3nt: TGTGCCAGCAGCTACCGGGACAGGGGGCATTTAGAGCAGTACTTC
j_gene: TRBJ1-2; abundance: -; d_gene: -; v_gene: TRBV12-3/TRBV12-4; CDR3aa: CASSPNGWGTANYGYTF; CDR3nt: TGTGCCAGCAGTCCAAATGGTTGGGGAACGGCTAACTATGGCTACACCTTC
j_gene: TRBJ2-3; abundance: many; d_gene: -; v_gene: TRBV5-4; CDR3aa: CASGLAEQSTDTQYF; CDR3nt: TGTGCCAGCGGACTGGCGGAGCAGAGCACAGATACGCAGTATTTT
j_gene: TRBJ2-7; abundance: many; d_gene: TRBD1; v_gene: TRBV7-2; CDR3aa: CASSVDRAYEQYF; CDR3nt: TGTGCCAGCAGCGTCGACAGGGCCTACGAGCAGTACTTC